A selection of T cell receptor beta chains follows, all from one sample in a study of OX40 agonist ivuxolimab in advanced cancers. The data were produced by immunoSEQ multiplex PCR, yet TCRdb's version contains in-frame clones alone and is incomplete. The sample lists more than 45,000 clones, roughly 83% occurring once. The sequencing used CD4+ or CD8+ T cells sorted from blood, collected in a trial of the OX40 agonist ivuxolimab. The receptor source for this set is an adult with an advanced solid tumor such as melanoma, head and neck, liver or kidney cancer. The CDR3 runs from the conserved cysteine through the conserved F or W.

J gene,V gene,CDR3 protein
TRBJ2-1,TRBV12-5,CASGPRRAGAYNEQFF
TRBJ1-6,TRBV11-3,CASSLGGHLALHF
TRBJ2-5,TRBV15,CATSRDGLRTGGETQYF
TRBJ2-2,TRBV28,CASSLGAAGELFF
TRBJ1-1,TRBV25-1,CASSEHGQGSFNTEAFF
TRBJ2-7,TRBV20-1,CSARDRNEQYF
TRBJ1-2,TRBV11-2,CASSQRTGTGSYGYTF
TRBJ2-2,TRBV7-6,CASSFTSGSIQNTGELFF
TRBJ2-5,TRBV5-6,CASRAGLAMVETQYF
TRBJ2-1,TRBV7-2,CASSFSGRGNNEQFF